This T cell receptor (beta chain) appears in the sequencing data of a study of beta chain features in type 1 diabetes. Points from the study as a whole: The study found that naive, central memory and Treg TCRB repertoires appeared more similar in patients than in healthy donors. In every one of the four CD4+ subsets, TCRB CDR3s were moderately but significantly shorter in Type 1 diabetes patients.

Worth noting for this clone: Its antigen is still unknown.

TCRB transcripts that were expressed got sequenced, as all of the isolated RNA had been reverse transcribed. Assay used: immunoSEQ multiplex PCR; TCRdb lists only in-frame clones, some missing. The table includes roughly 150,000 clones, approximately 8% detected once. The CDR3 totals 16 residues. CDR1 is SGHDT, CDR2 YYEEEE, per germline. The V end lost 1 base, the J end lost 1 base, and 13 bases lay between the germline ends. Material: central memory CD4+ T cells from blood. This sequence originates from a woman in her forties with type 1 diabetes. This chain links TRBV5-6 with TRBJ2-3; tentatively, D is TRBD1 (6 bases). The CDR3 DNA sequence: TGTGCCAGCAGCTTGCGCGGCTCAGGGGGCACAGATACGCAGTATTTT. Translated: CASSLRGSGGTDTQYF. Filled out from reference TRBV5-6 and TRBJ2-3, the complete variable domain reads DAGVTQSPTHLIKTRGQQVTLRCSPKSGHDTVSWYQQALGQGPQFIFQYYEEEERQRGNFPDRFSGHQFPNYSSELNVNALLLGDSALYLCASSLRGSGGTDTQYFGPGTRLTVL.